The rows below give T cell receptor beta chains drawn from one sample of a study of T cell clonotyping in hematopoietic cell transplantation. TCRdb's copy holds only in-frame clones and misses some; the assay was immunoSEQ multiplex PCR. Of about 13,000 clones detected, over 70% appear once; the ten largest clones hold about 15%. The sequences come from peripheral blood mononuclear cells, collected before stem cell transplant. The receptors come from a man aged 55 to 69 with acute myeloid leukemia. Some clones in this sample may be carry-over from other donors' samples. The CDR3 runs from the conserved cysteine through the conserved F or W. The order of the fields is V gene, clone size, J gene, D gene, CDR3 DNA, CDR3 protein. The D gene is left open where the match is weak. Where a row states a size, it is once, few, many or the class of an expanded clone; other rows omit it.

>TRBV7-9|-|TRBJ1-6|-
TGTGCCAGCAGCTTATCAGGGTTCGAGGCACCCCTCCACTTT
CASSLSGFEAPLHF
>TRBV19|few|TRBJ1-1|-
TGTGCCAGTAGTATGGGGGCACTGAACACTGAAGCTTTCTTT
CASSMGALNTEAFF
>TRBV7-2|-|TRBJ1-3|-
TGTGCCAGCAGCTTAGTTACAGGCGCTAACACCATATATTTT
CASSLVTGANTIYF
>TRBV7-2|-|TRBJ2-3|TRBD1
TGTGCCAGCAGTTTCTCCAGCCAGGGGGTTGATACGCAGTATTTT
CASSFSSQGVDTQYF
>TRBV23-1|few|TRBJ1-2|-
TGCGCCAGCAGATTGGGAAGCTATGGCTACACCTTC
CASRLGSYGYTF
>TRBV5-1|-|TRBJ2-3|-
TGCGCCAGCAGCTCCCCGCTTCAGGGGAAGCAGGCAGATACGCAGTATTTT
CASSSPLQGKQADTQYF
>TRBV5-4|-|TRBJ2-7|TRBD2
TGTGCCAGCAGCCTACAACTAGCGGGGGGCCCCTACGAGCAGTACTTC
CASSLQLAGGPYEQYF
>TRBV4-1|-|TRBJ1-5|TRBD1
TGCGCCAGCAGCGAATACGCGGAGGGGGCGCCCCCCCAGCCCCAGCATTTT
CASSEYAEGAPPQPQHF
>TRBV28|medium-sized|TRBJ2-1|-
TGTGCCAGCAGTTCATCTGGAGTCTACAATGAGCAGTTCTTC
CASSSSGVYNEQFF
>TRBV5-1|-|TRBJ1-1|-
TGCGCCAGCAGCCTGTGGGGGCCAGAAGCTTTCTTT
CASSLWGPEAFF
>TRBV7-2|-|TRBJ2-7|-
TGTGCCAGCAGCTTAGCCCTAATCCTGAACGAGCAGTACTTC
CASSLALILNEQYF
>TRBV7-3|-|TRBJ2-2|TRBD1
TGTGCCAGCAGCTTATCAGGGGGGAACACCGGGGAGCTGTTTTTT
CASSLSGGNTGELFF
>TRBV5-1|-|TRBJ2-2|TRBD2
TGCGCCAGCAGCGGACTAGCGCACACCGGGGAGCTGTTTTTT
CASSGLAHTGELFF
>TRBV19|-|TRBJ1-2|TRBD1
TGTGCCAGCGCGGACAGGGAAAACTATGGCTACACCTTC
CASADRENYGYTF
>TRBV7-8|-|TRBJ1-1|TRBD1
TGTGCCAGCAGCTTGACAGGGGTCCCTATGAACACTGAAGCTTTCTTT
CASSLTGVPMNTEAFF
>TRBV6-5|-|TRBJ1-1|-
TGTGCCAGCAGTCAAACGGGGGGCAACACTGAAGCTTTCTTT
CASSQTGGNTEAFF
>TRBV5-1|-|TRBJ1-4|-
TGCGCCAGCAGTCTACGACCGACCGGGACAACAGCAACTAATGAAAAACTGTTTTTT
CASSLRPTGTTATNEKLFF
>TRBV6-1|-|TRBJ1-4|TRBD1
TGTGCCAGCAGTGCGGGACAGGGGAATGAAAAACTGTTTTTT
CASSAGQGNEKLFF